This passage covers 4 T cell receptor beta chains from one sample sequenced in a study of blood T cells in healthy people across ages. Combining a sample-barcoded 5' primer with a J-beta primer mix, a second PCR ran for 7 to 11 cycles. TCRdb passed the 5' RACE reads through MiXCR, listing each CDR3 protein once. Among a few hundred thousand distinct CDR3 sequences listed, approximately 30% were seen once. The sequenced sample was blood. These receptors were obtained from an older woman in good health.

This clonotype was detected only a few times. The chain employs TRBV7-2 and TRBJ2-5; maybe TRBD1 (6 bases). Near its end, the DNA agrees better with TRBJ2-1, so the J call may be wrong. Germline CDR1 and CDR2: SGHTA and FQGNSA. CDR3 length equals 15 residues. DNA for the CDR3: TGTGCCAGCAGCTCCGGCTCGCAGGGGAACCGTGAGCAGTTCTTC. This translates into CASSSGSQGNREQFF.

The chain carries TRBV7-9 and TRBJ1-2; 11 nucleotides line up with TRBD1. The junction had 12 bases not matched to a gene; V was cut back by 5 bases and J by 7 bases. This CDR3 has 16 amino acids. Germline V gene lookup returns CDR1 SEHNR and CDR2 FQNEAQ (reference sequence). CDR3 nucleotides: TGTGCCAGCAGCCTATGGACAGGGGGCGGAGGTAGTGGCTACACCTTC. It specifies CASSLWTGGGGSGYTF.

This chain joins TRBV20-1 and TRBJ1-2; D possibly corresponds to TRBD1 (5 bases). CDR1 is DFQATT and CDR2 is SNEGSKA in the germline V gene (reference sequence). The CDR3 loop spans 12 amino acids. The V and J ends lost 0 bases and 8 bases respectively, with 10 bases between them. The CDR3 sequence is CSARDLGRGYTF. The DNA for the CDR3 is TGCAGTGCTAGAGATCTGGGACGCGGCTACACCTTC.

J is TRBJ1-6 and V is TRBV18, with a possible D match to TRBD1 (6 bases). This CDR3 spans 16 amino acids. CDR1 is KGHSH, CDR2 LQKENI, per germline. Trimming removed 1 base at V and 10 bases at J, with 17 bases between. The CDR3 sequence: CASSPQRQALGSPLHF. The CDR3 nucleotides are TGTGCCAGCTCACCACAAAGACAGGCACTTGGGTCACCCCTCCACTTT.